The 17 T cell receptor beta chains below all came from one sample that was sequenced in a study of cytomegalovirus exposure and HLA in healthy donors. Measured with immunoSEQ multiplex PCR; TCRdb has only the in-frame clones, and not every one. The sample records 140,000 or so clones, about 87% being singletons. The sequenced sample was PBMCs. These receptors all stem from a woman in her thirties in good health and CMV-seropositive.

V gene TRBV7-9 combines with J gene TRBJ1-1; D possibly corresponds to TRBD1 (6 bases). Germline V gives CDR1 SEHNR, CDR2 FQNEAQ (reference sequence). Trimming cost V 5 bases and J 0 bases, with 13 bases left between them. This CDR3 is built from 15 residues. CDR3 protein: CASSRGGGVNTEAFF. CDR3 DNA: TGTGCCAGCAGCCGAGGGGGAGGGGTGAACACTGAAGCTTTCTTT.

This clone was seen a single time. The V call is TRBV29-1, the J call TRBJ1-2; D uncertain. This CDR3 comprises 11 residues. The ends were cut back, 4 bases at V and 13 bases at J, with 16 bases in the middle. Germline values: CDR1 SQVTM, CDR2 ANQGSEA. CDR3 nucleotide sequence: TGCAGCGTTGTAACTTTAACGCGCTTCACCTTC. Amino acids: CSVVTLTRFTF.

This chain joins TRBV27 and TRBJ1-3; TRBD1 matches at 7 bases. This CDR3 is built from 14 residues. The junction had 7 bases not matched to a gene; V was cut back by 8 bases and J by 3 bases. CDR1 and CDR2 from the germline V gene are MNHEY and SMNVEV (reference sequence). As DNA, the CDR3 is TGTGCCAGCGGGGGCCGGGACAGTGGAAACACCATATATTTT. This sequence encodes CASGGRDSGNTIYF.

This chain links TRBV19 with TRBJ1-5, with TRBD1 matching 8 bases. Per germline, CDR1 LNHDA and CDR2 SQIVND (reference sequence). The V gene end was trimmed by 0 bases and the J gene end by 2 bases; junction bases not matched to a gene: 6. The CDR3 spans 17 residues. CDR3 sequence reads: CASSIDWTGQGNQPQHF. In DNA, the CDR3 is TGTGCCAGTAGTATAGATTGGACAGGGCAGGGCAATCAGCCCCAGCATTTT.

CDR3 loop: CASSADGQQKHGNYGYTF. DNA of the CDR3: TGTGCCAGCAGTGCCGACGGACAGCAAAAACACGGGAACTATGGCTACACCTTC. V and J are TRBV2 and TRBJ1-2, with TRBD1 as a possible D gene (6 bases). Looked up from germline, CDR1 is SNHLY and CDR2 is FYNNEI. V lost 4 bases and J 2 bases, leaving 23 bases between the germline ends. The CDR3 runs 18 residues.

V is TRBV28 and J is TRBJ1-1; 12 bases align to TRBD1. Germline V lookup: CDR1 MDHEN, CDR2 SYDVKM. Trimming cost V 5 bases and J 5 bases; bases outside gene matches: 9. The CDR3 totals 16 residues. CDR3 nucleotide sequence: TGTGCCAGCAGTGTACCGGGACAGGGGGCGGGGACTGAAGCTTTCTTT. It translates to CASSVPGQGAGTEAFF.

CDR3 loop: CASSSLGQGNMSPLHF. For the CDR3, the DNA is TGTGCCAGCAGTTCGTTAGGGCAGGGGAATATGTCACCCCTCCACTTT. This sequence joins TRBV28 and TRBJ1-6, with a weak D call TRBD1 (6 bases). This CDR3 is 16 amino acids long. Trimming pared 4 bases from V and 10 bases from J, leaving 20 bases between. Germline CDR1 and CDR2: MDHEN and SYDVKM.

V gene TRBV28 combines with J gene TRBJ2-1; the match to TRBD2 covers 14 bases. The germline gives CDR1 MDHEN, CDR2 SYDVKM. V lost 6 bases to trimming and J lost 2 bases; unmatched junction nucleotides: 9. This CDR3 has 18 amino acids. CDR3 loop: CASRLTWTSGRTYNEQFF. In DNA, the CDR3 is TGTGCCAGCAGGCTTACGTGGACTAGCGGGAGGACCTACAATGAGCAGTTCTTC.

The chain combines TRBV28 with TRBJ2-3; 7 bases align to TRBD2. Trimming cost V 7 bases and J 0 bases; bases outside gene matches: 4. This CDR3 is built from 14 residues. Germline V CDR1 and CDR2: MDHEN, SYDVKM. DNA for the CDR3: TGTGCCAGCAAGGGGACTATCAGCACAGATACGCAGTATTTT. It specifies CASKGTISTDTQYF.

The chain is built from TRBV15 and TRBJ1-5; D call uncertain. Trimming left V 5 bases short and J 2 bases short, with 13 bases between. From germline, CDR1 is LNHNV and CDR2 YYDKDF (reference sequence). The CDR3 consists of 15 residues. CDR3 nucleotides: TGTGCCACCAGCTCCTTGGAAGAGGGCAATCAGCCCCAGCATTTT. This gives the protein CATSSLEEGNQPQHF.

The rearrangement links TRBV28 to TRBJ2-1; TRBD2 aligns across 8 bases. The CDR3 extends over 15 amino acids. Germline CDR1 MDHEN, CDR2 SYDVKM. The V and J ends lost 4 bases and 2 bases, in that order; junction bases with no gene match: 4. CDR3 nucleotide sequence: TGTGCCAGCAGTTGGCCGGGAGGGACCTACAATGAGCAGTTCTTC. Protein product: CASSWPGGTYNEQFF.

The CDR3 sequence: CASRGLAGVDGELFF. As DNA, the CDR3 is TGCGCCAGCAGGGGCCTAGCGGGAGTAGACGGGGAGCTGTTTTTT. The chain combines TRBV4-1 with TRBJ2-2, with TRBD2 identical over 10 bases. J gave up 7 bases and V 6 bases, and 8 bases lay outside the gene matches. Germline CDR1 MGHRA, CDR2 YSYEKL. The CDR3 loop spans 15 amino acids.

V gene TRBV13 combines with J gene TRBJ2-3, with TRBD1 matching 9 bases. Germline trimming cut 2 bases from V and 4 bases from J; bases unmatched to any gene: 7. Germline CDR1 PRHDT, CDR2 FYEKMQ (reference sequence). The CDR3 sequence is 16 residues long. CDR3 protein: CASSLRQGGRSDTQYF. For the CDR3, the DNA is TGTGCCAGCAGCTTACGACAGGGGGGTAGATCAGATACGCAGTATTTT.

This chain links TRBV10-2 with TRBJ2-1; tentatively, D is TRBD1 (6 bases). The CDR3 totals 13 residues. In germline, CDR1 is WSHSY, CDR2 SAAADI. Trimming shortened V by 4 bases and J by 8 bases, and 12 bases separated the two germline ends. The CDR3 reads CASSGNRDHEQFF. The CDR3 DNA follows: TGCGCCAGCAGTGGGAACAGGGACCATGAGCAGTTCTTC.

The genes are TRBV27 and TRBJ1-3; possible D gene TRBD1, 6 bases. Trimming left V 5 bases short and J 0 bases short, with 20 bases between. This CDR3 has 18 residues. The germline V gene has CDR1 MNHEY and CDR2 SMNVEV (reference sequence). The chain's CDR3 is CASSHDRQAENSGNTIYF. The CDR3, as DNA: TGTGCCAGCAGTCACGACCGACAGGCCGAAAACTCTGGAAACACCATATATTTT.

V and J are TRBV5-6 and TRBJ1-2; maybe TRBD1 (5 bases). V dropped 2 bases and J dropped 1 base, with 9 bases sitting between them. CDR3 length: 14 amino acids. Germline lookup yields CDR1 SGHDT and CDR2 YYEEEE. The CDR3 region has the DNA TGTGCCAGCAGCTTTCAGGGACTTAACTATGGCTACACCTTC. Its protein is CASSFQGLNYGYTF.

This CDR3 is CSVRTGRELFF. CDR3 bases: TGCAGCGTGCGGACAGGGAGGGAGCTGTTTTTT. This chain links TRBV29-1 with TRBJ2-2, with 8 positions matching TRBD1. CDR1 is SQVTM and CDR2 is ANQGSEA in the germline V gene. This CDR3 spans 11 amino acids. V lost 6 bases to trimming and J lost 9 bases; unmatched junction nucleotides: 3.